This T cell receptor (beta chain) comes out of a study of blood T cell repertoires in COVID-19. Study overall: In each case, the material was cDNA or gDNA derived from T cells, B-cell-depleted T cells, or PBMCs.

Assay used: immunoSEQ multiplex PCR; TCRdb lists only in-frame clones, some missing. Of some 260,000 clones in the sample, roughly 90% were seen once. Residents of approximately 25 US areas, aged roughly 18 to 89 years, made up the participants. Trimming pared 6 bases from V and 4 bases from J, leaving 20 bases between. CDR3 length: 16 amino acids. CDR1 is SGHRS, CDR2 YFSETQ, per germline. This TCR came from a man aged 40-55 years who had recovered from COVID-19. Sequencing input: PBMCs or T cells enriched from blood (not recorded which). The chain carries TRBV5-1 and TRBJ2-1, with D hard to call. The CDR3 loop reads CASTAGYTQNYNEQFF. Written as DNA, the CDR3 is TGCGCCAGCACCGCAGGCTATACCCAAAATTACAATGAGCAGTTCTTC.